These T cell receptor beta chains were read from a single sample in a study of graft-versus-host responses after intestinal transplantation. These receptors' targets are unknown. Libraries were prepared by immunoSEQ multiplex PCR; TCRdb keeps only in-frame clonotypes and omits some of them. There are tens of thousands of clones in the sample; about 89% occur only once, and approximately 2.7% lies in the top ten. Specimen: unstimulated CD8+ T cells sorted from spleen or lymph node cells, collected before intestinal transplant. The receptors shown here come from a human donor who received an intestinal transplant. CDR3s include the opening cysteine and the closing phenylalanine or tryptophan. D genes are given only for firm matches. Only some rows state a clone size, as once, few, many or a class for expanded clones.

len	v_gene	abundance	d_gene	j_gene	CDR3aa	CDR3nt
13	TRBV14	NA	NA	TRBJ2-3	CASSQVWRDTQYF	TGTGCCAGCAGCCAAGTCTGGAGAGATACGCAGTATTTT
14	TRBV5-1	NA	NA	TRBJ1-2	CASSLGGSNYGYTF	TGCGCCAGCAGCTTGGGCGGCTCGAACTATGGCTACACCTTC
13	TRBV27	NA	NA	TRBJ1-2	CASPTAGNYGYTF	TGTGCCAGCCCTACGGCGGGGAACTATGGCTACACCTTC
15	TRBV5-4	NA	NA	TRBJ2-7	CASSRHGRGAYEQYF	TGTGCCAGCAGCCGGCACGGCAGGGGAGCCTACGAGCAGTACTTC
14	TRBV15	NA	TRBD1	TRBJ2-3	CATSRGQGRNTQYF	TGTGCCACCAGCAGGGGACAGGGCAGAAATACGCAGTATTTT
17	TRBV27	NA	TRBD1	TRBJ1-5	CASSSLFTGGSNQPQHF	TGTGCCAGCAGCTCTCTATTCACAGGGGGAAGCAATCAGCCCCAGCATTTT
13	TRBV7-9	NA	NA	TRBJ2-5	CASSRSVKETQYF	TGTGCCAGCAGCCGATCGGTTAAAGAGACCCAGTACTTC
15	TRBV18	NA	NA	TRBJ2-1	CASSPLPRDYNEQFF	TGTGCCAGCTCACCTTTGCCGCGGGACTACAATGAGCAGTTCTTC
16	TRBV28	NA	NA	TRBJ1-1	CASSLMAVEGNTEAFF	TGTGCCAGCAGTTTAATGGCAGTCGAGGGGAACACTGAAGCTTTCTTT
14	TRBV10-3	NA	NA	TRBJ2-2	CAIGRTGPPGELFF	TGTGCCATCGGACGTACAGGGCCCCCCGGGGAGCTGTTTTTT
15	TRBV6-6	NA	NA	TRBJ1-2	CASSPNPGGPYGYTF	TGTGCCAGCAGCCCCAACCCAGGCGGGCCCTATGGCTACACCTTC
14	TRBV5-1	NA	TRBD1	TRBJ1-2	CASSLTGGNYGYTF	TGCGCCAGCAGCTTGACAGGGGGTAACTATGGCTACACCTTC
15	TRBV6-5	NA	TRBD2	TRBJ2-3	CASSYRTSHADTQYF	TGTGCCAGCAGTTATCGGACTAGTCACGCAGATACGCAGTATTTT
15	TRBV7-2	NA	TRBD1	TRBJ2-7	CASSLRGQGGYEQYF	TGTGCCAGCAGCTTAAGAGGACAGGGGGGCTACGAGCAGTACTTC
13	TRBV5-4	medium-sized	NA	TRBJ1-1	CASSFEGDTEAFF	TGTGCCAGCAGCTTTGAGGGGGACACTGAAGCTTTCTTT
14	TRBV6-5	NA	TRBD1	TRBJ2-7	CASSADRGRIEQYF	TGTGCCAGCAGTGCTGACAGGGGGCGCATCGAGCAGTACTTC
14	TRBV19	NA	NA	TRBJ1-1	CASSFRGLNTEAFF	TGTGCCAGTAGTTTCAGGGGTTTGAACACTGAAGCTTTCTTT
11	TRBV7-9	NA	NA	TRBJ2-5	CASSSQETQYF	TGTGCCAGCAGTTCTCAAGAGACCCAGTACTTC
16	TRBV4-1	NA	NA	TRBJ1-5	CASSQEGGDSNQPQHF	TGCGCCAGCAGCCAAGAAGGAGGGGATAGCAATCAGCCCCAGCATTTT
14	TRBV5-6	NA	TRBD1	TRBJ2-4	CASSLGTAKNIQYF	TGTGCCAGCAGCTTAGGGACAGCAAAAAACATTCAGTACTTC
16	TRBV18	NA	TRBD1	TRBJ2-7	CASSPHRQGGSYEQYF	TGTGCCAGCTCCCCCCATCGACAGGGTGGCTCCTACGAGCAGTACTTC
15	TRBV9	NA	NA	TRBJ2-2	CASSVGGANTGELFF	TGTGCCAGCAGCGTAGGCGGAGCGAACACCGGGGAGCTGTTTTTT
17	TRBV28	NA	TRBD1	TRBJ2-1	CASSPDRGILSYNEQFF	TGTGCCAGCAGCCCTGACAGGGGGATCCTTTCCTACAATGAGCAGTTCTTC
16	TRBV28	once	NA	TRBJ1-3	CASSLPDSRSGNTIYF	TGTGCCAGCAGTCTCCCGGACTCCCGCTCTGGAAACACCATATATTTT
13	TRBV29-1	NA	NA	TRBJ2-7	CSVKPLGSYEQYF	TGCAGCGTTAAACCCCTAGGCTCCTACGAGCAGTACTTC
15	TRBV28	NA	NA	TRBJ1-5	CASSPTGSSNQPQHF	TGTGCCAGCAGTCCCACCGGGTCTAGCAATCAGCCCCAGCATTTT
16	TRBV27	NA	TRBD2	TRBJ2-2	CASSPLAVRNTGELFF	TGTGCCAGCAGTCCACTAGCGGTCCGGAACACCGGGGAGCTGTTTTTT
14	TRBV5-6	once	TRBD2	TRBJ2-5	CASSLSGTQETQYF	TGTGCCAGCAGCCTTAGCGGGACCCAAGAGACCCAGTACTTC
14	TRBV2	NA	NA	TRBJ2-1	CASRGLSFYNEQFF	TGTGCCAGCCGAGGACTATCGTTCTACAATGAGCAGTTCTTC
14	TRBV4-1	once	NA	TRBJ1-2	CASSHFPVSNGYTF	TGCGCCAGCAGCCACTTCCCAGTTTCCAATGGCTACACCTTC
16	TRBV18	few	TRBD1	TRBJ1-5	CASSPQGARCNQPQHF	TGTGCCAGCTCACCGCAGGGGGCCCGTTGCAATCAGCCCCAGCATTTT
18	TRBV5-1	NA	NA	TRBJ2-7	CASSLDGGSTEDIYEQYF	TGCGCCAGCAGCTTGGATGGGGGGTCGACAGAAGATATTTACGAGCAGTACTTC
14	TRBV9	NA	TRBD2	TRBJ2-7	CASSAAGDYYEQYF	TGTGCCAGCAGCGCGGCGGGGGATTACTACGAGCAGTACTTC
14	TRBV13	NA	NA	TRBJ2-1	CASSLGGQYNEQFF	TGTGCCAGCAGCTTAGGGGGGCAATACAATGAGCAGTTCTTC
13	TRBV19	few	TRBD1	TRBJ1-1	CASNRGISTEAFF	TGTGCCAGTAACAGGGGTATCTCGACTGAAGCTTTCTTT
14	TRBV7-6	NA	TRBD1	TRBJ2-7	CASSLPGQGGEQYF	TGTGCCAGCAGCCTACCGGGACAGGGCGGCGAGCAGTACTTC
11	TRBV20-1	once	NA	TRBJ2-7	CSAREGGEQYF	TGCAGTGCTAGAGAAGGCGGCGAGCAGTACTTC
15	TRBV5-1	NA	NA	TRBJ1-1	CASSPVPQGGTEAFF	TGCGCCAGCAGCCCAGTACCCCAGGGAGGGACTGAAGCTTTCTTT
16	TRBV9	NA	TRBD1	TRBJ2-1	CASSVAWDREYNEQFF	TGTGCCAGCAGCGTAGCTTGGGACAGGGAATACAATGAGCAGTTCTTC
16	TRBV27	NA	TRBD1	TRBJ2-7	CASSLRTGGMTYEQYF	TGTGCCAGCAGTTTACGGACAGGGGGGATGACCTACGAGCAGTACTTC
15	TRBV28	NA	TRBD2	TRBJ2-1	CASSPGLADYNEQFF	TGTGCCAGCAGTCCCGGACTAGCGGACTACAATGAGCAGTTCTTC